Sequencing of this TCR beta chain was carried out in a study of cytomegalovirus exposure and HLA in healthy donors. As for this clone: What it recognizes is unknown.

Using immunoSEQ multiplex PCR, the repertoire was profiled, and TCRdb retains in-frame clones only, with some absent. The sample records roughly 330,000 clones, 87% being singletons. Whole-study results and caveats: The classifier, whose performance was assessed in both the original and validation cohorts, reportedly diagnosed cytomegalovirus status with high specificity and sensitivity. According to a subsequent analysis, TCR clusters from the first cohort were inclined to appear together in the 120 validation repertoires.

This CDR3 comprises 15 residues. Germline lookup yields CDR1 MGHRA and CDR2 YSYEKL. J lost 2 bases, V lost 6 bases, and 6 bases had no gene match. The chain uses TRBV4-1 and TRBJ1-4; TRBD1 agrees at 7 bases. The TCR comes from a young woman in good health and CMV-seropositive. Sequencing input: PBMCs. In DNA, the CDR3 is TGCGCCAGCAGTCCTCCGGGACAGACTAATGAAAAACTGTTTTTT. Protein product: CASSPPGQTNEKLFF.